The next 16 T cell receptor beta chains were all read from a single sample in a study of post-analysis software for immune sequencing data. Study results and caveats: Roughly 5 TRBV segments, TRBV5-6, TRBV5-1 and TRBV20-1 among them, were found more frequent in patients than controls.

TCR beta cDNA libraries had unique molecular identifiers. Using its own MiXCR run on the PCR reads, TCRdb lists one record per CDR3 protein. The sample has about 460,000 distinct CDR3 sequences, under 55% seen once; the top ten hold about an eighth. Antigen specificity for these receptors is unknown. The sequencing sample was made of blood. These receptors originate from a girl aged 5 to 17 with multiple sclerosis.

The V and J genes are TRBV10-3 and TRBJ2-5; 8 bases are a match to TRBD2. This CDR3 contains 14 residues. Germline V gives CDR1 ENHRY, CDR2 SYGVKD. The J segment lost 5 bases and the V segment lost 6 bases, leaving 8 bases of the junction unmatched. The CDR3 sequence is CAISRAGADETQYF. The CDR3 bases are TGTGCCATCAGCCGAGCGGGAGCCGATGAGACCCAGTACTTC.

The DNA of the CDR3 is TGCGCCAGCAGCTTCGGTCTAGTGGTGGGGGAGCAGTACTTC. This gives the protein CASSFGLVVGEQYF. The V and J genes are TRBV5-1 and TRBJ2-5; TRBD1 or TRBD2 may be the D gene (5 bases each). Germline CDR1 and CDR2: SGHRS and YFSETQ. The CDR3 runs to 14 residues. V dropped 2 bases and J dropped 11 bases, with 19 bases sitting between them.

The rearrangement links TRBV11-2 to TRBJ1-4; D possibly corresponds to TRBD1 (6 bases). Germline V lookup: CDR1 SGHAT, CDR2 FQNNGV. The CDR3 totals 12 residues. Trimming pared 4 bases from V and 15 bases from J, leaving 15 bases between. In DNA form, the CDR3 reads TGTGCCAGCAGCTCCCGACAGGACCGTGTGTTTTTT. It specifies CASSSRQDRVFF.

This clonotype occurred a few times. V is TRBV29-1 and J is TRBJ2-1, with no clear D. The CDR3 totals 12 residues. V lost 3 bases and J 6 bases, leaving 9 bases between the germline ends. CDR1 is SQVTM, CDR2 ANQGSEA, per germline. CDR3 amino acids: CSVDSGSNEQFF. CDR3 DNA: TGCAGCGTTGATAGTGGAAGCAATGAGCAGTTCTTC.

This chain joins TRBV6-6 and TRBJ1-1; 8 nucleotides agree with TRBD1. The germline V gene has CDR1 MNHNY and CDR2 SVGAGI (reference sequence). The CDR3 is 14 amino acids. The ends lost 2 bases at V and 5 bases at J; junction bases unmatched: 4. Here the CDR3 DNA reads TGTGCCAGCAGTTACACTGGACAGGGAACTGAAGCTTTCTTT. Translated: CASSYTGQGTEAFF.

The chain is built from TRBV14 and TRBJ2-5; D is tentatively TRBD1 or TRBD2 (6 bases each). The better agreement between TRBJ2-7 and the DNA end casts doubt on the J call. The CDR3 covers 14 residues. The germline V gene has CDR1 SGHDN and CDR2 FVKESK. The CDR3 loop reads CASSQMGGYYEQYF. The CDR3, as DNA: TGTGCCAGCAGCCAGATGGGGGGCTACTACGAGCAGTACTTC.

The V and J genes are TRBV7-9 and TRBJ2-7, with TRBD2 identical over 7 bases. The CDR3 spans 12 residues. Germline values: CDR1 SEHNR, CDR2 FQNEAQ (reference sequence). Losses at the gene ends were 2 bases for V and 9 bases for J; bases not matched to a gene: 4. The CDR3 loop is CASSLYGEGQYF. The CDR3 nucleotides are TGTGCCAGCAGCTTATACGGGGAGGGGCAGTACTTC.

The chain has TRBV20-1 and TRBJ2-7; 9 positions agree with TRBD2. This CDR3 is built from 14 residues. The V gene's germline CDR1 is DFQATT and CDR2 SNEGSKA (reference sequence). Trimming cost V 2 bases and J 3 bases; bases outside gene matches: 5. DNA of the CDR3: TGCAGTGCTAGACCTAGGACTAGCGACTACGAGCAGTACTTC. It specifies CSARPRTSDYEQYF.

This clonotype was counted a few times. V is TRBV20-1 and J is TRBJ2-5; TRBD2 is a possible D gene (6 bases). The CDR3 covers 16 residues. The germline V gene has CDR1 DFQATT and CDR2 SNEGSKA (reference sequence). Trimming left V 0 bases short and J 4 bases short, with 18 bases between. CDR3 residues: CSARESVAALIETQYF. For the CDR3, the DNA is TGCAGTGCTAGAGAGTCAGTAGCGGCCCTTATAGAGACCCAGTACTTC.

V gene TRBV24-1 combines with J gene TRBJ2-4, with D tentatively TRBD1 (5 bases). The DNA matches TRBJ2-7 better at its end, which makes the J call doubtful. The CDR3 is 18 residues long. Germline CDR1 is KGHDR and CDR2 is SFDVKD. CDR3 region: CATSDSNARELLVYEQYF. CDR3 DNA: TGTGCCACCAGTGATTCTAATGCCAGGGAATTACTTGTCTACGAGCAGTACTTC.

The chain links TRBV20-1 to TRBJ2-5; TRBD2 agrees at 8 bases. The CDR3 contains 12 residues. After removal of 2 bases from V and 11 bases from J, the junction contained 7 bases not matched to a gene. Germline assignment: CDR1 DFQATT and CDR2 SNEGSKA (reference sequence). CDR3 bases: TGCAGTGCTAGAACGGGAGGGCCAGTTCAGTACTTC. Its protein is CSARTGGPVQYF.

This clonotype was seen a few times. The CDR3 region has the DNA TGCAGCGTTTCGGACAGTAACTATGGCTACACCTTC. Its translation: CSVSDSNYGYTF. This chain joins TRBV29-1 and TRBJ1-2; TRBD1 is a possible D gene (6 bases). Germline V CDR1 and CDR2: SQVTM, ANQGSEA. This CDR3 is 12 amino acids long. V shed 5 bases and J shed 1 base, with 8 bases lying between them.

This clonotype appeared a few times. CDR3 in amino acids: CASSFLSETQYF. CDR3 nucleotides: TGCGCCAGCAGCTTCCTCTCAGAGACCCAGTACTTC. The V gene is TRBV5-1, the J gene TRBJ2-5; D gene uncertain. Between the trimmed V and J ends, which lost 2 bases and 4 bases, there was a span of 6 bases. The CDR3 has 12 amino acids. Germline V gene lookup returns CDR1 SGHRS and CDR2 YFSETQ. The full variable domain, rest sourced from reference TRBV5-1 and TRBJ2-5, is KAGVTQTPRYLIKTRGQQVTLSCSPISGHRSVSWYQQTPGQGLQFLFEYFSETQRNKGNFPGRFSGRQFSNSRSEMNVSTLELGDSALYLCASSFLSETQYFGPGTRLLVL.

This clonotype was recorded once. The chain employs TRBV27 and TRBJ2-7; 7 nucleotides align to TRBD1. The CDR3 contains 15 residues. V dropped 7 bases and J dropped 5; count of bases not matched to a gene: 14. Germline-derived CDR1 and CDR2 are MNHEY and SMNVEV (reference sequence). In DNA, the CDR3 is TGTGCCAGCATCCTACGGGACAGTTGGCAAGACGAGCAGTACTTC. It is translated as CASILRDSWQDEQYF.

This clonotype appeared a few times. The J gene is TRBJ2-6, the V gene TRBV28; D is possibly TRBD1 (6 bases). V gave up 4 bases and J gave up 5 bases, with 12 bases separating them. This CDR3 has 15 amino acids. Germline CDR1 and CDR2: MDHEN and SYDVKM. This chain's CDR3 is CASSSPGVRANVLTF. As DNA, the CDR3 is TGTGCCAGCAGTTCCCCAGGGGTACGGGCCAACGTCCTGACTTTC.

This clonotype was found many times. This rearrangement joins TRBV12-3 or TRBV12-4 to TRBJ2-7; D remains ambiguous. The CDR3 contains 11 residues. V lost 1 base to trimming and J lost 5 bases, with 3 bases between them. The CDR3 DNA reads TGTGCCAGCAGTTTAGGTAACGAGCAGTACTTC. Translating gives CASSLGNEQYF.